One T cell receptor (beta chain) is described in this entry. Antigen specificity is unknown. The sample is drawn from a study of Graves' ophthalmopathy and Graves' hyperthyroidism. Study conclusions and caveats: Thyroid clonotypes that were expanded above 0.001 frequency mostly also appeared in blood.

For repertoire sequencing, the TCR beta CDR3 regions were amplified from RNA transcripts. Following a first-round RT-PCR that used HTBI primers, a second-round multiplex PCR was carried out. TCRdb re-derived calls from the multiplex PCR reads in MiXCR, one entry per CDR3 protein. In the table there are almost 750,000 distinct CDR3 sequences, 40% of which are singletons. The sample comprised peripheral blood. The receptor's source is an adult man with Graves' ophthalmopathy.

The CDR3 reads CASSFPVRGGELFF. In DNA form, the CDR3 reads TGTGCCAGCAGCTTCCCGGTACGGGGCGGGGAGCTGTTTTTT. The chain carries TRBV7-9 and TRBJ2-2; the D gene is possibly TRBD2 (5 bases). Germline V lookup: CDR1 SEHNR, CDR2 FQNEAQ (reference sequence). This CDR3 comprises 14 residues. Trimming took 3 bases from V and 7 from J, leaving 12 bases between them.